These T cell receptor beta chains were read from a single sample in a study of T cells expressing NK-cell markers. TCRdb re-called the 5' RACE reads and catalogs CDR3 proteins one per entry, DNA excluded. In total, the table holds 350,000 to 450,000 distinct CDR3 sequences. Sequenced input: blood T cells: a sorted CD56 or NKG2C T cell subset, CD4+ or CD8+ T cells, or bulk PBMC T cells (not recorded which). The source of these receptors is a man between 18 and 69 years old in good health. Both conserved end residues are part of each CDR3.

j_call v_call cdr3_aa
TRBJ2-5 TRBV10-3 CAISSGTSGFQETQYF
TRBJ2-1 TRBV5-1 CASSSRYQRGGYNEQFF
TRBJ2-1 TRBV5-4 CASSLALFNEQFF
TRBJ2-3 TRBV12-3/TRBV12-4 CASSLRRGGQADTQYF
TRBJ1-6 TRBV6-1 CASSPTEGVRSPLHF
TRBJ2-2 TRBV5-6 CASSLELGGKANTGELFF
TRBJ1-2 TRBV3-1 CASSQKRDRGYGYTF
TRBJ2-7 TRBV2 CASSAHGLNYEQYF
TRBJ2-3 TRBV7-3 CASSLGGARDTQYF
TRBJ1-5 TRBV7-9 CASSSTGTGYFNQPQHF
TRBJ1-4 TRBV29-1 CSGMDRAEKLFF
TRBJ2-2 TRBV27 CASSPGDTGELFF
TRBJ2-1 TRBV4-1 CASSQDWGLADYNEQFF
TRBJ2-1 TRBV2 CASSNLPGLAGGLNEQFF
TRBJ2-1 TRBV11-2 CASRGDRDGNEQFF
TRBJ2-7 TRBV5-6 CASSLRGALISYEQYF
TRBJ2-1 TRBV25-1 CASSNKQGRDEQFF
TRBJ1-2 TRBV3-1 CASSQVDSLTF
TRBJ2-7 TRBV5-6 CASTGGGVSYEQYF
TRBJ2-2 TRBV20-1 CSASQSRSNTGELFF
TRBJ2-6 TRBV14 CASSQGSSGANVLTF
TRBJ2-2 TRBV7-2 CASSLWGPLAGELFF
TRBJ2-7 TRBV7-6 CASSLLTWSEQYF
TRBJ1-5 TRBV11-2 CASSLDFRLDSNQPQHF
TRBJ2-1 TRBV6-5 CASSFRVSYNEQFF
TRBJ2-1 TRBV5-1 CASRRGSGGVVSYNEQFF
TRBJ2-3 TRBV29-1 CSVAVGRGKADTQYF
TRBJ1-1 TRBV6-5 CASSYGTRSSAEAFF
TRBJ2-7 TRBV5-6 CASSSTVLGARSAYEQYF
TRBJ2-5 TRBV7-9 CASSPVGLAGGETQYF
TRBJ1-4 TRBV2 CASSVGGAEEKLFF
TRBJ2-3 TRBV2 CANGVRADTQYF
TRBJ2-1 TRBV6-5 CASSYSQRGRYNEQFF
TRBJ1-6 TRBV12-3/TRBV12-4 CASMVSNNSPLHF
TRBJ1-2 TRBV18 CASSPTGSWGYTF
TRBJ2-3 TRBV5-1 CASSLDGQGIYAQYF
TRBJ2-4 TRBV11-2 CASSLSSGGILAKNIQYF
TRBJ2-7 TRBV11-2 CASSLGGIEQYF
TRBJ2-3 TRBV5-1 CASSLQAGFPDTQYF
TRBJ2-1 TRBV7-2 CASWRGGGEQFF
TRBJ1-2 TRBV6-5 CASSYRDRLRGGYTF
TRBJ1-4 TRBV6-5 CASSYSGRPNEKLFF
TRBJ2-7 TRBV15 CATSINTGRGEQYF
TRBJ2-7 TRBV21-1 CASSKGDSLKSSYEQYF
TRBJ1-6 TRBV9 CASSVDGQINSPLHF
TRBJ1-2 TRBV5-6 CASSATGHGYTF
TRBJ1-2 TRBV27 CASKASSLDRQNYGYTF
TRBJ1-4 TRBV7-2 CASSFGGTEKLFF